Presented here are 30 T cell receptor beta chains from one specimen sequenced in a study of T cells in lung cancer brain metastases. This table comes from immunoSEQ multiplex PCR, and its TCRdb copy is limited to in-frame clones, with some not included. The table includes nearly 2,500 clones, 85% to 95% detected once. The source material was tumor tissue from a brain metastasis. Source of these receptors: a man between 65 and 79 years old with non-small cell lung cancer that had spread to the brain.

The J gene is TRBJ1-5, the V gene TRBV28; possibly TRBD1 for D (6 bases). In germline, CDR1 is MDHEN, CDR2 SYDVKM. The CDR3 runs to 15 residues. V lost 3 bases to trimming and J lost 1 base, with 10 bases between them. The CDR3: CASSFLGQSNQPQHF. CDR3 nucleotides: TGTGCCAGCAGTTTTCTAGGACAGAGCAATCAGCCCCAGCATTTT. The variable domain in full, completed from reference TRBV28 and TRBJ1-5, reads DVKVTQSSRYLVKRTGEKVFLECVQDMDHENMFWYRQDPGLGLRLIYFSYDVKMKEKGDIPEGYSVSREKKERFSLILESASTNQTSMYLCASSFLGQSNQPQHFGDGTRLSIL.

The chain joins TRBV9 to TRBJ2-3; a possible D gene is TRBD2 (5 bases). The CDR3 totals 16 residues. The germline V and J ends were trimmed by 0 bases and 1 base, with 12 bases remaining between them. Germline loops: CDR1 SGDLS, CDR2 YYNGEE. The CDR3 loop is CASSVGLAPRTDTQYF. The CDR3 DNA is TGTGCCAGCAGCGTAGGGCTAGCTCCTCGCACAGATACGCAGTATTTT.

This chain connects TRBV5-4 to TRBJ2-5, with no clear D. Per the germline V gene, CDR1 is SGHNT and CDR2 is YYREEE (reference sequence). CDR3 length equals 11 residues. V lost 3 bases and J 2 bases, leaving 2 bases between the germline ends. This CDR3 is CASSSQETQYF. CDR3 nucleotide sequence: TGTGCCAGCAGCTCGCAAGAGACCCAGTACTTC. Drawing the rest from reference TRBV5-4 and TRBJ2-5, the complete variable domain is ETGVTQSPTHLIKTRGQQVTLRCSSQSGHNTVSWYQQALGQGPQFIFQYYREEENGRGNFPPRFSGLQFPNYSSELNVNALELDDSALYLCASSSQETQYFGPGTRLLVL.

This chain joins TRBV30 and TRBJ1-5; no clear D gene. V lost 3 bases and J 6 bases, leaving 12 bases between the germline ends. The CDR3 has 13 amino acids. CDR1 GTSNPN and CDR2 SVGIG come from the germline V gene (reference sequence). CDR3 residues: CAWSLGKGQPQHF. In nucleotides, the CDR3 is TGTGCCTGGAGCCTAGGGAAGGGTCAGCCCCAGCATTTT.

This chain connects TRBV7-2 to TRBJ1-5, with no clear D. Looked up from germline, CDR1 is SGHTA and CDR2 is FQGNSA. V was shortened by 2 bases and J by 7 bases, with 6 bases between the two germline ends. This CDR3 comprises 12 residues. The DNA of the CDR3 is TGTGCCAGCAGCTTAATGGGACAGCCCCAGCATTTT. This codes for CASSLMGQPQHF.

The V call is TRBV6-6, the J call TRBJ1-2; D gene uncertain. Trimming pared 0 bases from V and 8 bases from J, leaving 13 bases between. Germline V CDR1 and CDR2: MNHNY, SVGAGI (reference sequence). CDR3 length: 14 amino acids. The DNA for the CDR3 is TGTGCCAGCAGTTACTCTGGCACGATGCGAGGCTACACCTTC. Protein sequence: CASSYSGTMRGYTF.

Remarks on this clone: Germline and junction disagree at one end, which may indicate a read error. The chain joins TRBV19 to TRBJ1-5; D is unclear. The CDR3 is 18 residues long. Germline CDR1 LNHDA, CDR2 SQIVND (reference sequence). The CDR3 region is CASSIDHFRASADQPQHF. CDR3 nucleotide sequence: TGTGCCAGTAGTATAGATCACTTCCGTGCCAGCGCGGATCAGCCGCAGCATTTT.

The chain has TRBV6-5 and TRBJ1-1; TRBD1 might be the D (6 bases). The CDR3 loop spans 14 amino acids. V shed 2 bases and J shed 1 base, with 8 bases lying between them. CDR1 is MNHEY, CDR2 SVGAGI, per germline. The DNA of the CDR3 is TGTGCCAGCAGTTACGTCAGGGGGAACACTGAAGCTTTCTTT. This encodes CASSYVRGNTEAFF.

The chain couples TRBV4-2 to TRBJ1-3; no clear D gene. Per the germline V gene, CDR1 is LGHNA and CDR2 is YNFKEQ. The ends were cut back, 0 bases at V and 3 bases at J, with 15 bases in the middle. This CDR3 is built from 17 residues. The CDR3 DNA follows: TGTGCCAGCAGCCAAGACATGGGCAGTTTTAGTGGAAACACCATATATTTT. It is translated as CASSQDMGSFSGNTIYF.

The V gene is TRBV7-8, the J gene TRBJ1-1; D is possibly TRBD1 (6 bases). This CDR3 has 17 residues. Germline loops: CDR1 SGHVS, CDR2 FQNEAQ. Trimming removed 7 bases at V and 0 bases at J, with 21 bases between. In DNA, the CDR3 is TGTGCCAGCACCTTGGGTTTGGCGAGGGGGTTGAACACTGAAGCTTTCTTT. Translated, it gives CASTLGLARGLNTEAFF.

This chain uses TRBV19 with TRBJ2-5; TRBD2 is a possible D gene (7 bases). Germline CDR1 LNHDA, CDR2 SQIVND (reference sequence). Trimming removed 3 bases from V and 5 bases from J, with 16 bases in between. The CDR3 loop spans 15 amino acids. The CDR3 here is CASSIARGGVETQYF. In nucleotides, the CDR3 is TGTGCCAGTAGTATTGCGAGGGGGGGGGTGGAGACCCAGTACTTC.

This clone was found once. The chain employs TRBV7-3 and TRBJ2-2, with 13 bases matching TRBD2. V shed 5 bases and J 6 bases; nucleotides not matched to a gene: 9. Per germline, CDR1 SGHTA and CDR2 FQGTGA. CDR3 length: 17 residues. The CDR3 region is CASSRTSGGADAGELFF. The CDR3 DNA sequence: TGTGCCAGCAGCCGCACTAGCGGGGGGGCCGACGCCGGGGAGCTGTTTTTT.

The rearrangement links TRBV12-5 to TRBJ2-2, with TRBD1 as a possible D gene (6 bases). V was trimmed by 6 bases and J by 1 base, leaving 12 bases between them. The germline V gene encodes CDR1 LGHNT and CDR2 FRNRAP. The CDR3 has 15 residues. The DNA for the CDR3 is TGTGCTAGTGGGCCAGGACAGATGAACACCGGGGAGCTGTTTTTT. Translated: CASGPGQMNTGELFF. Full variable domain (rest looked up from reference TRBV12-5 and TRBJ2-2): DARVTQTPRHKVTEMGQEVTMRCQPILGHNTVFWYRQTMMQGLELLAYFRNRAPLDDSGMPKDRFSAEMPDATLATLKIQPSEPRDSAVYFCASGPGQMNTGELFFGEGSRLTVL.

The chain carries TRBV14 and TRBJ1-1; TRBD1 aligns across 8 bases. In germline, CDR1 is SGHDN, CDR2 FVKESK. This CDR3 has 15 amino acids. V lost 3 bases, J lost 1 base, and 4 bases stayed unmatched. The CDR3 reads CASSQRTGWNTEAFF. CDR3 coding DNA: TGTGCCAGCAGCCAGCGGACAGGGTGGAACACTGAAGCTTTCTTT.

V is TRBV9 and J is TRBJ2-5, with TRBD1 matching 10 bases. The CDR3 contains 16 residues. With 3 bases clipped from V and 4 bases from J, the junction kept 9 bases outside the gene matches. Looked up from germline, CDR1 is SGDLS and CDR2 is YYNGEE. CDR3 bases: TGTGCCAGCAGCGCACCCGGGACAGGGGATCGAGAGACCCAGTACTTC. Protein product: CASSAPGTGDRETQYF.

V is TRBV7-8 and J is TRBJ1-1; no firm D call. The CDR3 sequence is 14 residues long. The V end lost 3 bases, the J end lost 3 bases, and 11 bases lay between the germline ends. Germline loops: CDR1 SGHVS, CDR2 FQNEAQ. The CDR3 nucleotides are TGTGCCAGCAGCTTGCGGTCCTTGGACACTGAAGCTTTCTTT. Encoded protein: CASSLRSLDTEAFF.

The gene calls are TRBV11-2 and TRBJ2-5; D could derive from TRBD1 or TRBD2 (5 bases each). V was pared by 2 bases and J by 2 bases, with 18 bases between. Looked up from germline, CDR1 is SGHAT and CDR2 is FQNNGV. The CDR3 spans 17 residues. In nucleotides, the CDR3 is TGTGCCAGCAGCTTAATCAGGGCCGCGGGTAAACAAGAGACCCAGTACTTC. It specifies CASSLIRAAGKQETQYF.

The V and J genes are TRBV18 and TRBJ2-2, with TRBD1 as a possible D gene (5 bases). Germline CDR1 KGHSH, CDR2 LQKENI. The V end lost 6 bases, the J end lost 5 bases, and 16 bases lay between the germline ends. The CDR3 contains 15 residues. Here the CDR3 reads CASSEARVGTGELFF. The CDR3 DNA reads as TGTGCCAGCTCGGAAGCCAGGGTCGGGACCGGGGAGCTGTTTTTT.

The rearrangement joins TRBV5-5 to TRBJ2-3; 7 positions match TRBD1. CDR1 is SGHKS, CDR2 YYEKEE, per germline (reference sequence). The CDR3 extends over 15 amino acids. The junction had 6 bases not matched to a gene; V was cut back by 3 bases and J by 2 bases. In DNA, the CDR3 is TGTGCCAGCAGCTCTGACAGGGCCCCCACAGATACGCAGTATTTT. It translates to CASSSDRAPTDTQYF.

This clone occurred once. This chain connects TRBV11-3 to TRBJ2-1, with 7 bases that match TRBD2. Losses at the gene ends were 5 bases for V and 8 bases for J; bases not matched to a gene: 3. Germline CDR1 reads SGHNT; CDR2 reads YENEEA. The CDR3 totals 12 residues. The CDR3 loop reads CASSPGGDEQFF. In DNA form, the CDR3 reads TGTGCCAGCAGCCCGGGGGGAGATGAGCAGTTCTTC.

Comments on this clone: A read error may produce the germline difference seen at one junction end. The sample holds other DNA sequences that translate to the same CDR3. The CDR3 reads CASSSGRAYQETQYF. CDR3 sequence (DNA): TGTGCCAGCAGCTCGGGACGGGCGTATCAAGAGACTCAGTACTTC. The gene calls are TRBV7-7 and TRBJ2-5, with D perhaps TRBD1 or TRBD2 (5 bases each). This CDR3 comprises 15 residues. The germline gives CDR1 SSHAT, CDR2 FNYEAQ (reference sequence). The entire variable domain, with the rest obtained from reference TRBV7-7 and TRBJ2-5, is as follows: GAGVSQSPRYKVTKRGQDVTLRCDPISSHATLYWYQQALGQGPEFLTYFNYEAQPDKSGLPSDRFSAERPEGSISTLTIQRTEQRDSAMYRCASSSGRAYQETQYFGPGTRLLVL.

The V gene is TRBV27, the J gene TRBJ1-2; D is ambiguous. CDR1 is MNHEY and CDR2 is SMNVEV in the germline V gene (reference sequence). The CDR3 totals 13 residues. V was cut by 8 bases and J by 4 bases, with 14 bases left in between. CDR3 loop: CASPYNNPYGYTF. CDR3 sequence (DNA): TGTGCCAGCCCCTATAATAATCCCTATGGCTACACCTTC.

This clone was seen a few times. This chain uses TRBV5-1 with TRBJ1-2; 7 bases agree with TRBD1. The J segment lost 2 bases and the V segment lost 2 bases, leaving 6 bases of the junction unmatched. CDR1 and CDR2 from the germline V gene are SGHRS and YFSETQ. The CDR3 has 15 residues. The CDR3 DNA reads as TGCGCCAGCAGCTTATACAGGGGAGGCAACTATGGCTACACCTTC. Translated, it gives CASSLYRGGNYGYTF.

This rearrangement joins TRBV2 to TRBJ1-6, with D maybe TRBD1 (6 bases). V was trimmed by 3 bases and J by 3 bases, leaving 9 bases between them. Germline CDR1 and CDR2: SNHLY and FYNNEI. This CDR3 has 15 residues. CDR3 in DNA: TGTGCCAGCAGTGACACGGGACACTATAATTCACCCCTCCACTTT. Its protein is CASSDTGHYNSPLHF.

Remarks on this clone: Germline and junction disagree at one end, which may indicate a read error. The V call is TRBV28, the J call TRBJ2-5, with D possibly being TRBD1 (6 bases). From germline, CDR1 is MDHEN and CDR2 SYDVKM. The CDR3 consists of 15 residues. CDR3 in amino acids: CTSSLSRRDKETQYF. The CDR3 DNA sequence: TGTACCAGCAGTTTGTCGCGCAGGGACAAGGAGACCCAGTACTTC.

This chain links TRBV5-1 with TRBJ1-4; D uncertain. This CDR3 is 14 amino acids long. Trimming left V 4 bases short and J 0 bases short, with 7 bases between. Germline V gene sequence: CDR1 SGHRS, CDR2 YFSETQ. CDR3 in DNA: TGCGCCAGCAGCATACAGACAACTAATGAAAAACTGTTTTTT. As protein: CASSIQTTNEKLFF.

J is TRBJ2-7 and V is TRBV6-1; 7 bases line up with TRBD1. The CDR3 sequence is 15 residues long. Germline CDR1 MNHNS, CDR2 SASEGT. The junction had 16 bases not matched to a gene; V was cut back by 6 bases and J by 8 bases. The CDR3 loop reads CASSVDRELGGKQYF. DNA of the CDR3: TGTGCCAGCAGCGTAGACAGGGAGCTAGGTGGGAAGCAGTACTTC.

V gene TRBV5-4 combines with J gene TRBJ1-6, with D hard to call. In germline, CDR1 is SGHNT, CDR2 YYREEE (reference sequence). Trimming removed 0 bases from V and 5 bases from J, with 0 bases in between. This CDR3 contains 12 residues. As DNA, the CDR3 is TGTGCCAGCAGCTTGGATAATTCACCCCTCCACTTT. Translating it yields CASSLDNSPLHF.

The V gene is TRBV29-1, the J gene TRBJ1-1; D remains ambiguous. In germline, CDR1 is SQVTM, CDR2 ANQGSEA. The CDR3 covers 11 residues. V was clipped by 4 bases and J by 4 bases, with 7 bases between them. The CDR3 here is CSVAGATEAFF. CDR3 nucleotide sequence: TGCAGCGTTGCGGGTGCCACTGAAGCTTTCTTT.

In DNA form, the CDR3 reads TGTGCCAGTAGTTCGGGGGAGATGAGGTTTCGTGGCTACACCTTC. This translates into CASSSGEMRFRGYTF. This rearrangement joins TRBV19 to TRBJ1-2, with D possibly being TRBD1 (5 bases). Trimming took 5 bases from V and 7 from J, leaving 20 bases between them. The CDR3 runs to 15 residues. Germline CDR1 and CDR2: LNHDA and SQIVND (reference sequence).